The clone carrying this TCR beta chain was recorded once. A J-beta primer mix and a sample-barcoded 5' primer were used in a second PCR of about 7 to 12 cycles. Every cDNA was tagged by a template-switch adaptor with 12 random nucleotides. TCRdb redid the calling of the 5' RACE reads with MiXCR, one entry per CDR3 protein. This sample has around 850,000 distinct CDR3 sequences, with 35% to 40% found just once. This entry belongs to a study of blood T cells in healthy people across ages. Healthy Caucasians from Russia aged about 6 to 90 served as donors. Input material: blood. The sequence was collected from a man aged 18 to 29 in good health.

In DNA, the CDR3 is TGTGCCAGCAGTAATATGAACACTGAAGCTTTCTTT. Translating it yields CASSNMNTEAFF. This chain connects TRBV6-5 to TRBJ1-1; D is unclear. Germline V gene data show CDR1 as MNHEY and CDR2 as SVGAGI. The CDR3 is 12 amino acids. Deletions cut 5 bases from V and 0 bases from J, with 4 bases between.